This TCR beta chain is drawn from a study of blood T cell repertoires in COVID-19. Study as a whole: T cells, B-cell-depleted T cells, or PBMCs provided the cDNA or gDNA that served as material.

In the study's own analysis: Amplification of reference gene primers was used by the study to estimate nucleated cell counts. This table comes from immunoSEQ multiplex PCR, and its TCRdb copy is limited to in-frame clones, with some not included. V, J and clone size are those of that table, while D and trimming were read from the DNA. The sample holds roughly 250,000 clones, about 81% seen once. There are 13 residues in the CDR3. V lost 1 base and J lost 4, with 10 bases in between. In germline, CDR1 is GTSNPN, CDR2 SVGIG (reference sequence). The sequenced sample consisted of peripheral blood. The sequence was collected from a woman aged 55 to 70 with active or convalescent COVID-19. This rearrangement joins TRBV30 to TRBJ1-2; D gene ambiguous. The CDR3 sequence: CAWSELEGYGYTF. The CDR3 DNA sequence: TGTGCCTGGAGTGAACTAGAGGGCTATGGCTACACCTTC.